These 24 T cell receptor beta chains originate from one sample sequenced in a study of T cell changes during pregnancy in multiple sclerosis. The method was immunoSEQ multiplex PCR; TCRdb's version includes in-frame clones alone and lacks a portion of them. The table records tens of thousands of clones, 75% to 90% of them present only once. The starting material was CD8+ T cells from peripheral blood mononuclear cells, obtained in the first trimester of pregnancy. The receptors shown here come from a female donor with multiple sclerosis, enrolled in a pregnancy study.

The rearrangement links TRBV2 to TRBJ2-7; 14 nucleotides agree with TRBD2. Looked up from germline, CDR1 is SNHLY and CDR2 is FYNNEI. J lost 6 bases, V lost 4 bases, and 11 bases had no gene match. This CDR3 region has 17 residues. CDR3 sequence: CASSVSGLAGAGAEQYF. In nucleotides, the CDR3 is TGTGCCAGCAGTGTATCGGGACTAGCGGGAGCAGGGGCCGAGCAGTACTTC.

The rearrangement links TRBV10-3 to TRBJ2-5, with 9 positions matching TRBD2. This CDR3 is built from 17 residues. Germline lookup yields CDR1 ENHRY and CDR2 SYGVKD. J gave up 3 bases and V 0 bases, and 8 bases lay outside the gene matches. The CDR3 here is CAISESNSGSYEETQYF. CDR3 DNA sequence: TGTGCCATCAGTGAGTCGAATAGCGGGAGTTATGAAGAGACCCAGTACTTC.

The V call is TRBV27, the J call TRBJ2-7; 8 nucleotides match TRBD2. The CDR3 totals 14 residues. V shed 0 bases, J shed 10 bases, and the junction held 8 bases outside the gene matches. Germline V gene data show CDR1 as MNHEY and CDR2 as SMNVEV (reference sequence). The CDR3 bases are TGTGCCAGCAGTTTATCGAGCGGGAGCTTGGAACAGTACTTC. Amino acid sequence: CASSLSSGSLEQYF.

The genes are TRBV7-9 and TRBJ2-3, with 7 bases that match TRBD2. The V segment lost 8 bases and the J segment 2 bases; nucleotides outside the gene matches: 10. The CDR3 runs 15 residues. The germline V gene has CDR1 SEHNR and CDR2 FQNEAQ (reference sequence). CDR3 sequence reads: CASSNRDYLTDTQYF. The DNA of the CDR3 is TGTGCCAGCTCAAACCGGGACTACCTCACAGATACGCAGTATTTT.

This chain joins TRBV29-1 and TRBJ2-1; TRBD2 aligns across 13 bases. Germline V lookup: CDR1 SQVTM, CDR2 ANQGSEA. CDR3 length equals 15 residues. Losses at the gene ends were 1 base for V and 8 bases for J; bases not matched to a gene: 5. The DNA of the CDR3 is TGCAGCGTTGAAGGGACTAGCGGGAGAATGGATGAGCAGTTCTTC. It yields the protein CSVEGTSGRMDEQFF.

The V and J genes are TRBV2 and TRBJ2-7; 8 bases match TRBD2. CDR1 and CDR2 from the germline V gene are SNHLY and FYNNEI. With V trimmed by 6 bases and J by 2 bases, 9 bases remained unmatched. This CDR3 spans 15 amino acids. CDR3: CASSDIAGNTYEQYF. CDR3 bases: TGTGCCAGCAGCGATATAGCGGGAAATACCTACGAGCAGTACTTC.

This clone was seen a few times. The genes are TRBV28 and TRBJ2-2; TRBD2 agrees at 10 bases. J was trimmed by 1 base and V by 5 bases; bases with no gene match: 7. Per germline, CDR1 MDHEN and CDR2 SYDVKM. CDR3 size: 17 residues. This chain's CDR3 is CASSLGLAVLNTGELFF. The CDR3 DNA sequence: TGTGCCAGCAGTCTCGGACTAGCGGTTTTGAACACCGGGGAGCTGTTTTTT.

The J gene is TRBJ2-7, the V gene TRBV19, with D possibly matching TRBD1 (5 bases). The V end lost 7 bases, the J end lost 2 bases, and 15 bases lay between the germline ends. Germline-derived CDR1 and CDR2 are LNHDA and SQIVND (reference sequence). This CDR3 spans 14 amino acids. The CDR3 sequence: CASTSGNSPYEQYF. Here the CDR3 DNA reads TGTGCCAGTACATCAGGGAATAGTCCCTACGAGCAGTACTTC.

This clone was recorded once. The chain recombines TRBV19 with TRBJ1-1; 7 bases fit TRBD1. The germline V gene encodes CDR1 LNHDA and CDR2 SQIVND (reference sequence). The CDR3 has 13 residues. V gave up 5 bases and J gave up 4 bases; unmatched junction bases: 4. The DNA of the CDR3 is TGTGCCAGTAGTTTTTCAGGGGGCACTGAAGCTTTCTTT. Amino acid sequence: CASSFSGGTEAFF.

V and J are TRBV7-3 and TRBJ2-1, with 10 bases identical to TRBD2. The CDR3 runs to 15 residues. The trim removed 5 bases at V and 2 bases at J, leaving 3 bases unmatched. CDR1 SGHTA and CDR2 FQGTGA come from the germline V gene. CDR3 nucleotide sequence: TGTGCCAGCAGCCTTCTAGCGGGAGCCTACAATGAGCAGTTCTTC. This sequence encodes CASSLLAGAYNEQFF.

This chain joins TRBV4-3 and TRBJ2-7; D is perhaps TRBD2 (6 bases). Germline assignment: CDR1 LGHNA and CDR2 YSLEER. The V end was cut by 0 bases, the J end by 3 bases, with 9 bases between. CDR3 length: 14 amino acids. The CDR3 is CASSQDDGSYEQYF. Here the CDR3 DNA reads TGCGCCAGCAGCCAAGATGACGGGAGCTACGAGCAGTACTTC.

The chain has TRBV5-4 and TRBJ2-5; D is ambiguous. The CDR3 totals 15 residues. The V gene lost 0 bases and the J gene lost 2 bases, with 11 bases spanning the gap. Looked up from germline, CDR1 is SGHNT and CDR2 is YYREEE (reference sequence). Written as DNA, the CDR3 is TGTGCCAGCAGCTTGGAAACAGCCCCGCAAGAGACCCAGTACTTC. This codes for CASSLETAPQETQYF.

This clone was observed a few times. The V gene is TRBV6-4, the J gene TRBJ1-1; perhaps TRBD1 as D (5 bases). The CDR3 totals 15 residues. V was trimmed by 0 bases and J by 1 base, leaving 9 bases between them. The germline V gene encodes CDR1 MRHNA and CDR2 SNTAGT. The CDR3 loop is CASSDSGQSNTEAFF. CDR3 DNA sequence: TGTGCCAGCAGTGACTCGGGGCAGTCGAACACTGAAGCTTTCTTT.

This chain joins TRBV19 and TRBJ1-2; D is unclear. CDR1 and CDR2 from the germline V gene are LNHDA and SQIVND (reference sequence). The CDR3 is 13 residues long. V lost 1 base and J lost 8, with 11 bases in between. The CDR3 coding sequence is TGTGCCAGTAGTATAGTATCGTCGGGAGGCTACACCTTC. Its protein is CASSIVSSGGYTF.

The V call is TRBV5-6, the J call TRBJ2-1; 7 bases line up with TRBD1. V was clipped by 1 base and J by 8 bases; unmatched bases: 9. Germline CDR1 SGHDT, CDR2 YYEEEE. CDR3 size: 15 residues. The DNA of the CDR3 is TGTGCCAGCAGCTTGATGCAGGGGGTGTTCGATGAGCAGTTCTTC. Amino acid sequence: CASSLMQGVFDEQFF.

The chain recombines TRBV6-5 with TRBJ2-1; no definite D call. This CDR3 is 14 amino acids long. Trimming cost V 4 bases and J 0 bases, with 7 bases left between them. Germline values: CDR1 MNHEY, CDR2 SVGAGI. The CDR3 spells CASSSWSSYNEQFF. Written as DNA, the CDR3 is TGTGCCAGCAGTTCTTGGAGCTCCTACAATGAGCAGTTCTTC.

V gene TRBV13 combines with J gene TRBJ2-1; 10 nucleotides line up with TRBD2. Trimming at V came to 0 bases and at J to 9 bases, leaving 11 bases not matched to a gene. Germline assignment: CDR1 PRHDT and CDR2 FYEKMQ (reference sequence). The CDR3 runs to 17 residues. CDR3 protein: CASSLGFVLAGVGEQFF. The CDR3 coding sequence is TGTGCCAGCAGCTTAGGTTTCGTGCTAGCGGGAGTTGGTGAGCAGTTCTTC.

The V and J genes are TRBV27 and TRBJ1-2; TRBD1 is a possible D gene (6 bases). Germline values: CDR1 MNHEY, CDR2 SMNVEV (reference sequence). Trimming removed 5 bases at V and 0 bases at J, with 13 bases between. There are 15 residues in the CDR3. Here the CDR3 DNA reads TGTGCCAGCAGTATGTCGGGACACGCTAACTATGGCTACACCTTC. This translates into CASSMSGHANYGYTF.

The rearrangement uses TRBV27 and TRBJ2-5, with D possibly matching TRBD2 (6 bases). Germline CDR1 is MNHEY and CDR2 is SMNVEV (reference sequence). V dropped 1 base and J dropped 5 bases, with 11 bases sitting between them. The length of the CDR3 is 14 residues. The CDR3 spells CASSLWAGYETQYF. DNA of the CDR3: TGTGCCAGCAGTTTATGGGCGGGATATGAGACCCAGTACTTC.

The chain uses TRBV11-2 and TRBJ2-7, with D possibly matching TRBD2 (6 bases). Per the germline V gene, CDR1 is SGHAT and CDR2 is FQNNGV. CDR3 length equals 13 residues. V lost 5 bases and J 5 bases, leaving 13 bases between the germline ends. CDR3 protein: CASSPDYPDEQYF. The CDR3 nucleotides are TGTGCCAGCAGCCCGGACTATCCGGACGAGCAGTACTTC.

The chain couples TRBV5-4 to TRBJ2-7; D gene ambiguous. Trimming took 0 bases from V and 3 from J, leaving 7 bases between them. The CDR3 extends over 13 amino acids. Germline-derived CDR1 and CDR2 are SGHNT and YYREEE (reference sequence). This CDR3 is CASSLEQNYEQYF. CDR3 sequence (DNA): TGTGCCAGCAGCTTGGAGCAAAACTACGAGCAGTACTTC.

V usage is TRBV28 and J usage is TRBJ2-3, with D possibly matching TRBD2 (6 bases). The CDR3 has 14 amino acids. Germline assignment: CDR1 MDHEN and CDR2 SYDVKM. The germline V and J ends were trimmed by 6 bases and 6 bases, with 16 bases remaining between them. The CDR3 is CASRAGLPLDTQYF. For the CDR3, the DNA is TGTGCCAGCAGGGCGGGACTCCCCTTGGATACGCAGTATTTT.

The chain uses TRBV5-6 and TRBJ2-7; 9 bases are a match to TRBD2. The ends lost 0 bases at V and 3 bases at J; junction bases unmatched: 1. This CDR3 is built from 14 residues. From germline, CDR1 is SGHDT and CDR2 YYEEEE. The CDR3 nucleotides are TGTGCCAGCAGCTTGGGGACTAGCGTCTACGAGCAGTACTTC. Protein: CASSLGTSVYEQYF.

The chain is built from TRBV18 and TRBJ1-5; D is perhaps TRBD1 (5 bases). Trimming removed 1 base at V and 1 base at J, with 11 bases between. The length of the CDR3 is 16 residues. CDR1 KGHSH and CDR2 LQKENI come from the germline V gene. CDR3 sequence: CASSPREGLSNQPQHF. DNA of the CDR3: TGTGCCAGCTCACCACGGGAGGGGCTGAGCAATCAGCCCCAGCATTTT.